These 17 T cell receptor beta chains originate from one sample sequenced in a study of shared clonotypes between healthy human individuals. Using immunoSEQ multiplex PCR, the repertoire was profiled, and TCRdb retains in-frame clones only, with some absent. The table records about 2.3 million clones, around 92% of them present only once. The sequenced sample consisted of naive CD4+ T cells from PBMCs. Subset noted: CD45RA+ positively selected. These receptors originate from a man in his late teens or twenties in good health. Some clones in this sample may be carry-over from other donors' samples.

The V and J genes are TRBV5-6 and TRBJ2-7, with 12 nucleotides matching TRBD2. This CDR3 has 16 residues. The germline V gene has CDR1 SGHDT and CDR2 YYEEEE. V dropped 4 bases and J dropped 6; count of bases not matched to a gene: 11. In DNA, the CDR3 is TGTGCCAGCAGCGTCGGACTAGCGGGACATCGGCTCGAGCAGTACTTC. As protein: CASSVGLAGHRLEQYF.

CDR3 DNA: TGTGCCAGCAGTGAATCGGGACCCGTTGCCCTCAACTACTTC. Translation: CASSESGPVALNYF. This chain uses TRBV25-1 with TRBJ2-7, with D possibly called TRBD1 or TRBD2 (5 bases each). Germline CDR1 reads MGHDK; CDR2 reads SYGVNS. V gave up 1 base and J gave up 13 bases, with 20 bases separating them. This CDR3 spans 14 amino acids.

Here the CDR3 DNA reads TGTGCCAGCAGTAAGGGACTAGCGGGAGGGCGAGAAGAGACCCAGTACTTC. Its translation is CASSKGLAGGREETQYF. This sequence joins TRBV27 and TRBJ2-5; TRBD2 agrees at 16 bases. V was pared by 5 bases and J by 3 bases, with 6 bases of the junction left unmatched. Germline assignment: CDR1 MNHEY and CDR2 SMNVEV (reference sequence). The length of the CDR3 is 17 residues.

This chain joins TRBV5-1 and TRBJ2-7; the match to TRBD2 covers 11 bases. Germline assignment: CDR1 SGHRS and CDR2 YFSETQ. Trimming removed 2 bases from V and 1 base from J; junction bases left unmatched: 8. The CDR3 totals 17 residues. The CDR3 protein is CASSLTSGGMGSYEQYF. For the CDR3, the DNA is TGCGCCAGCAGCTTAACTAGCGGGGGTATGGGGTCCTACGAGCAGTACTTC.

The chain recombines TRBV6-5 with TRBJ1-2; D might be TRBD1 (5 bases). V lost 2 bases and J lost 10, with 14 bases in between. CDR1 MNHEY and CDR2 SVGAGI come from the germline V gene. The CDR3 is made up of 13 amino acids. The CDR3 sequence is CASSYRDLANYTF. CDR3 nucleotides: TGTGCCAGCAGTTACAGGGACTTAGCTAACTACACCTTC.

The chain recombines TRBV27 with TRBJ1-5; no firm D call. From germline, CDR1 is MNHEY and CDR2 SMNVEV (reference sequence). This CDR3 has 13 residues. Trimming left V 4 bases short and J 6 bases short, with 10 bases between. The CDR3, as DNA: TGTGCCAGCAGTTCAACCCATGTTCAGCCCCAGCATTTT. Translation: CASSSTHVQPQHF.

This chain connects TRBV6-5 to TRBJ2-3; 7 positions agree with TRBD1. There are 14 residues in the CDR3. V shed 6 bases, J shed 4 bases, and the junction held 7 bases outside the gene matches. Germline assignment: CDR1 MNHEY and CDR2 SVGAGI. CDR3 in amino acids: CASSLDRAADTQYF. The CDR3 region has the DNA TGTGCCAGCAGCCTCGACAGGGCCGCAGATACGCAGTATTTT.

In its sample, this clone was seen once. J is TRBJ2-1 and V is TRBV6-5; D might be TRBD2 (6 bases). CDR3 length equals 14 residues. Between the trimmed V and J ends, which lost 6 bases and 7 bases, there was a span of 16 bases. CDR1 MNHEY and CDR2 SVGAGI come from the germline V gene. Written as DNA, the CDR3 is TGTGCCAGCAGCCCCCACCTGGGACTTAATGAGCAGTTCTTC. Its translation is CASSPHLGLNEQFF.

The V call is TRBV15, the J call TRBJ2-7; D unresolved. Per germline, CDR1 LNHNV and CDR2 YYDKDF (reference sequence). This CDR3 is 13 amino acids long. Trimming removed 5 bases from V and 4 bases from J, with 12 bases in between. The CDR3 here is CATSLQQEYEQYF. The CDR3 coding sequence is TGTGCCACCAGCCTACAGCAGGAGTACGAGCAGTACTTC. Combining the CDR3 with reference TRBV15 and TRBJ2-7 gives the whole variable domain DAMVIQNPRYQVTQFGKPVTLSCSQTLNHNVMYWYQQKSSQAPKLLFHYYDKDFNNEADTPDNFQSRRPNTSFCFLDIRSPGLGDTAMYLCATSLQQEYEQYFGPGTRLTVT.

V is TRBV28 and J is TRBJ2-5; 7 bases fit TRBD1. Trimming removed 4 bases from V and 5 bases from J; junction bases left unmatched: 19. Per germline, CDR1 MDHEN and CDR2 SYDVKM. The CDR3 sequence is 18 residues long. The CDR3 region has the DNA TGTGCCAGCAGTTCCTATTTGGGGACAGATCATCGTAGGGAGACCCAGTACTTC. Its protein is CASSSYLGTDHRRETQYF.

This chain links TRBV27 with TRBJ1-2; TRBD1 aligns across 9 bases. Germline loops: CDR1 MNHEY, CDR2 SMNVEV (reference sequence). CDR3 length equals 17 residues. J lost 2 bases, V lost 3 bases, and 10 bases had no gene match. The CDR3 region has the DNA TGTGCCAGCAGTTTTCTCGGGACAGGGATGGGGAACTATGGCTACACCTTC. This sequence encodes CASSFLGTGMGNYGYTF.

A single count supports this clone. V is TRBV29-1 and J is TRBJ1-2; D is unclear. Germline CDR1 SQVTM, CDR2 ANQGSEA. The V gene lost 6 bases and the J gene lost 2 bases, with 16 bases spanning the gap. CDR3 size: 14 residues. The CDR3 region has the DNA TGCAGCGTCACTCCGGCAGGCCGCAACTATGGCTACACCTTC. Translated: CSVTPAGRNYGYTF.

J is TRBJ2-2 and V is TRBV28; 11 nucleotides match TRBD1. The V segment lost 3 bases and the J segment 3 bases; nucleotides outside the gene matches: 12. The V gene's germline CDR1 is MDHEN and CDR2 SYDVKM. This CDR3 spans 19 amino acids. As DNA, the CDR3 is TGTGCCAGCAGTTTTTTTCTGGGGACAGGGGGATGGGACACCGGGGAGCTGTTTTTT. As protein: CASSFFLGTGGWDTGELFF.

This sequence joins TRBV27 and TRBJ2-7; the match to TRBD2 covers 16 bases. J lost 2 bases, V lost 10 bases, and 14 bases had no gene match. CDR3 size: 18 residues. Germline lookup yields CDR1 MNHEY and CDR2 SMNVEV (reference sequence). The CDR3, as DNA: TGTGCCACCGCCCGGAAGGGGACTAGCGGGAGGGGAGCCTACGAGCAGTACTTC. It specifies CATARKGTSGRGAYEQYF.

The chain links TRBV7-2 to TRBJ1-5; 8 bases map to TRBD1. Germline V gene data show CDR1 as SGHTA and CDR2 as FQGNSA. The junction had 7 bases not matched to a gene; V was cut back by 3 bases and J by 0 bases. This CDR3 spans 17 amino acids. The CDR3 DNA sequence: TGTGCCAGCAGCTTTCGGGACAGGCTCAATAGCAATCAGCCCCAGCATTTT. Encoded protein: CASSFRDRLNSNQPQHF.

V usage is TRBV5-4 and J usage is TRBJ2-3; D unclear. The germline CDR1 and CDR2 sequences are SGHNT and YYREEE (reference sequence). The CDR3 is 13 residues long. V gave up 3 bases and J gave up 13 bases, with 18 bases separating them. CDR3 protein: CASSSDRVTKEYF. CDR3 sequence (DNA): TGTGCCAGCAGCTCCGATAGAGTTACGAAGGAGTATTTT.

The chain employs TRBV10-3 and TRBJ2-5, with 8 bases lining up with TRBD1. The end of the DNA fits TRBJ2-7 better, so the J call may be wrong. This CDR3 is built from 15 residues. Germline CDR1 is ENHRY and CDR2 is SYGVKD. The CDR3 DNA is TGTGCCATCAGTGAAGGGACAGGAAGCTCCTACGAGCAGTACTTC. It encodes CAISEGTGSSYEQYF.